This TCR beta chain stems from a study of blood T cell repertoires in COVID-19. At the level of the study: From T cells, B-cell-depleted T cells, or PBMCs came the material, which was cDNA or gDNA.

During active infection, Seattle patients enrolled and were then monitored through disease. CDR1 and CDR2 (germline): SGHNT, YYREEE (reference sequence). This CDR3 is built from 14 residues. The J segment lost 7 bases and the V segment lost 2 bases, leaving 4 bases of the junction unmatched. Original data processing: Nucleated cell number was recorded as an estimate derived from reference gene primer amplification. TCRdb's table, derived via immunoSEQ multiplex PCR, lists solely in-frame clones and lacks some. V, J and clone size derive from that table, while D and trimming were established from the DNA sequence. The sample lists roughly 500,000 clones; roughly 87% were seen once.

This TCR was recovered from a man aged 18 to 30 with COVID-19, enrolled during active disease. V is TRBV5-4 and J is TRBJ1-2, with TRBD1 matching 11 bases. Sequenced sample: peripheral blood. The CDR3 nucleotides are TGTGCCAGCAGCTTCCGGACAGGGGGCGGTGGCTACACCTTC. This sequence encodes CASSFRTGGGGYTF.